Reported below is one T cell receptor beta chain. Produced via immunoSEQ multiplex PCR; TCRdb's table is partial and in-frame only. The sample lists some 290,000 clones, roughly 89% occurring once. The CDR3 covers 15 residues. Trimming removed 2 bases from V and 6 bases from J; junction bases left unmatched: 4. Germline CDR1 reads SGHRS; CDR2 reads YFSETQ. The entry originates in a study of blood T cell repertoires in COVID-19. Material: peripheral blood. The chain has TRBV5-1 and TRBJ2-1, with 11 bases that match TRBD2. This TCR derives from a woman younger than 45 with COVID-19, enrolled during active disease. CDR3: CASSLPLAGANEQFF. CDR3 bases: TGCGCCAGCAGCTTACCACTAGCGGGGGCCAATGAGCAGTTCTTC.